This TCR beta chain was captured in a study of blood T cell repertoires in COVID-19. Method: immunoSEQ multiplex PCR; TCRdb's copy keeps in-frame clones and lacks some. The repertoire holds roughly 120,000 clones, approximately 81% seen once, with about 13% in the top ten. The V end was cut by 6 bases, the J end by 4 bases, with 15 bases between. In germline, CDR1 is MNHEY, CDR2 SVGAGI. CDR3 length: 14 amino acids. The chain recombines TRBV6-5 with TRBJ1-2; no clear D gene. This TCR was sampled from a human donor in a cohort sampled during active COVID-19. The sequenced sample was peripheral blood. For the CDR3, the DNA is TGTGCCAGCAGGTTGACCTTGGGGAGCTATGGCTACACCTTC. Its translation: CASRLTLGSYGYTF.